This T cell receptor (beta chain) originates from a study of T-cell memory formation after mild COVID-19. Regarding the study as a whole: While clones contracting from day 15 to 85 were balanced between CD4 and CD8, later expanders leaned CD4+.

The table lists this clonotype with a few counts. The target antigen is unknown. The CDR3 extends over 15 amino acids. The V gene lost 5 bases and the J gene lost 1 base, with 14 bases spanning the gap. Germline V gene sequence: CDR1 MNHEY, CDR2 SMNVEV (reference sequence). After 5'RACE with constant-segment primers, TCR alpha and TCR beta cDNA libraries carrying sample barcodes and UMIs were obtained. Via MiXCR, TCRdb re-called the 5' RACE reads, giving one row per CDR3 protein. In the table there are approximately 580,000 distinct CDR3 sequences, about a fifth of which are singletons. The rearrangement joins TRBV27 to TRBJ2-5; D not resolved. The sequenced sample was PBMCs or a T cell subset sorted from them (not recorded which). The receptor comes from an adult woman who had mild COVID-19 (a few samples of this study predate the infection). Cell type and time point are not known. CDR3 sequence reads: CASSPRWGFQETQYF. In DNA, the CDR3 is TGTGCCAGCAGTCCACGCTGGGGATTCCAAGAGACCCAGTACTTC.